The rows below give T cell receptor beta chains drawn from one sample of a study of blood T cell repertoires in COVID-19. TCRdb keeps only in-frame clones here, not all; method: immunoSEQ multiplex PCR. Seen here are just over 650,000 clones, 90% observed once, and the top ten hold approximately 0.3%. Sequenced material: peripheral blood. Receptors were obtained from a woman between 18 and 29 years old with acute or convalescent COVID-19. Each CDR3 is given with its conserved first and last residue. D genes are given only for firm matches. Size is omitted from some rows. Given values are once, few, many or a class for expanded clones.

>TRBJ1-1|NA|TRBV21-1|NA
CASNNTGGRENTEAFF
TGTGCCAGCAATAACACAGGGGGCAGGGAGAACACTGAAGCTTTCTTT
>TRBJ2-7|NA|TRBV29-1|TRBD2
CSVALAGFEQYF
TGCAGCGTTGCACTAGCGGGGTTCGAGCAGTACTTC
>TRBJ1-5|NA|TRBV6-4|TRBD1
CASSVTGASGQPQHF
TGTGCCAGCAGCGTTACAGGGGCCTCGGGCCAGCCCCAGCATTTT
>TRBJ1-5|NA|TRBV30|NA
CAWADRNQPQHF
TGTGCCTGGGCCGACAGAAATCAGCCCCAGCATTTT
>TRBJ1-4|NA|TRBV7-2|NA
CASSLKPGINEKLFF
TGTGCCAGCAGCTTAAAACCAGGGATTAATGAAAAACTGTTTTTT
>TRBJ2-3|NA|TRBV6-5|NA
CASSYSIQGTDTQYF
TGTGCCAGCAGTTACTCGATCCAGGGCACAGATACGCAGTATTTT
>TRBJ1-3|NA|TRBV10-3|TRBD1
CAISERRGGSGNTIYF
TGTGCCATCAGTGAGAGACGAGGGGGCAGTGGAAACACCATATATTTT
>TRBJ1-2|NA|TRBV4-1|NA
CASSQVGLGYGYTF
TGCGCCAGCAGCCAAGTGGGCTTGGGCTATGGCTACACCTTC
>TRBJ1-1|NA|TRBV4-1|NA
CASSQDQWNTEAFF
TGCGCCAGCAGCCAAGATCAGTGGAACACTGAAGCTTTCTTT
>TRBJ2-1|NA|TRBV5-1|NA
CASSLGQNYNEQFF
TGCGCCAGCAGCTTGGGTCAAAACTACAATGAGCAGTTCTTC
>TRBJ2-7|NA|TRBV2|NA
CASSEPRVGEQYF
TGTGCCAGCAGTGAACCCAGGGTGGGAGAGCAGTACTTC
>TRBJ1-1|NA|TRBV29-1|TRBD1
CSVGQGGTEAFF
TGCAGCGTCGGACAGGGGGGGACTGAAGCTTTCTTT
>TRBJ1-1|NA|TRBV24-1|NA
CATSDQHENTEAFF
TGTGCCACCAGTGATCAACACGAGAACACTGAAGCTTTCTTT
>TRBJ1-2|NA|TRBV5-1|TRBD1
CASSWGQGGYTF
TGCGCCAGCAGCTGGGGACAGGGTGGCTACACCTTC
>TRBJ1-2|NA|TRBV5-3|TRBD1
CARSLDRGCGYTF
TGTGCCAGAAGCTTGGACAGGGGCTGTGGCTACACCTTC
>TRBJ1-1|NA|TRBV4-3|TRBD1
CASSPTGQGGTEAFF
TGCGCCAGCAGCCCTACGGGACAGGGCGGCACTGAAGCTTTCTTT
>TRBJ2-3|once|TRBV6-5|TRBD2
CASTPTGGEVDTQYF
TGTGCCAGCACGCCTACGGGAGGGGAAGTAGATACGCAGTATTTT
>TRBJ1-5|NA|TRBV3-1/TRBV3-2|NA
CASSQGTQGAGNQPQHF
TGTGCCAGCAGCCAAGGAACACAGGGCGCGGGCAATCAGCCCCAGCATTTT
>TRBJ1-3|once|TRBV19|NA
CASSLQGGSGNTIYF
TGTGCCAGTAGCCTACAGGGTGGGTCTGGAAACACCATATATTTT
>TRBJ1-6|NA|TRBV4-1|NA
CASSQDPLHAIGNSPLHF
TGCGCCAGCAGCCAAGACCCTTTACATGCGATCGGGAATTCACCCCTCCACTTT
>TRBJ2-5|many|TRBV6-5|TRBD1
CASSYVRTGGAETQYF
TGTGCCAGCAGTTACGTCAGGACAGGGGGCGCGGAGACCCAGTACTTC
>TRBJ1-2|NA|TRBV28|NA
CASSAPPPGYGYTF
TGTGCCAGCAGTGCCCCCCCGCCGGGCTATGGCTACACCTTC
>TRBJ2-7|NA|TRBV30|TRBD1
CAWSPLRAGGYEQYF
TGTGCCTGGAGTCCTCTTCGGGCAGGGGGCTACGAGCAGTACTTC
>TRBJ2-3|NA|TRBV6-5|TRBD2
CATRGSRGFTDTQYF
TGTGCCACCAGAGGTTCGCGGGGGTTCACAGATACGCAGTATTTT
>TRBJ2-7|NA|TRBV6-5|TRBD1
CASSPETGTVSFF
TGTGCCAGCAGCCCCGAGACGGGGACAGTGTCCTTCTTC
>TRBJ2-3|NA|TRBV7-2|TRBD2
CASRQGRASGGGTDTQYF
TGTGCCAGCAGGCAAGGTAGGGCTAGCGGGGGGGGCACAGATACGCAGTATTTT
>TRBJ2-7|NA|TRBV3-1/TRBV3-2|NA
CASSQVADKQYF
TGTGCCAGCAGCCAAGTAGCAGATAAGCAGTACTTC
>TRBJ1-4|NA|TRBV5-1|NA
CASSLAGTPNEKLFF
TGCGCCAGCAGCTTGGCCGGGACACCGAATGAAAAACTGTTTTTT
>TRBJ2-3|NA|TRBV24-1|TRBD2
CATSDSSGGAIDTQYF
TGTGCCACCAGTGATTCGAGCGGGGGGGCCATAGATACGCAGTATTTT
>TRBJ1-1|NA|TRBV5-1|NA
CASSLEEGLVTEAFF
TGCGCCAGCAGCTTGGAGGAGGGTTTGGTCACTGAAGCTTTCTTT
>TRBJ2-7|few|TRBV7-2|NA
CASSLTNQGSYEQYF
TGTGCCAGCAGCCTGACAAACCAGGGGTCCTACGAGCAGTACTTC
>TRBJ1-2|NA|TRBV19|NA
CASNSGMGLYGYTF
TGTGCCAGTAACTCAGGGATGGGGCTCTATGGCTACACCTTC
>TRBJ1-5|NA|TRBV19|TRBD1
CASSIDRQGAVGNQPQHF
TGTGCCAGTAGTATAGATAGGCAGGGGGCGGTAGGAAATCAGCCCCAGCATTTT
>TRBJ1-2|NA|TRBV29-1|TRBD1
CSVERGDRAGYTF
TGCAGCGTTGAGAGGGGGGACAGGGCGGGCTACACCTTC
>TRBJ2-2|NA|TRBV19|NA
CASSIGTGRGTGELFF
TGTGCCAGTAGTATAGGGACAGGGAGGGGCACCGGGGAGCTGTTTTTT
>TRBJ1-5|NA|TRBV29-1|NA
CSVPPRGHLGPQHF
TGCAGCGTTCCTCCGCGGGGGCACCTTGGGCCCCAGCATTTT
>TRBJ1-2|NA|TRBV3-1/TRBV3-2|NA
CASSQGGITGGYTF
TGTGCCAGCAGCCAAGGGGGCATAACAGGTGGCTACACCTTC
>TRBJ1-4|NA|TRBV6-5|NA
CASSTAEVNEKLFF
TGTGCCAGCAGTACGGCAGAGGTTAATGAAAAACTGTTTTTT
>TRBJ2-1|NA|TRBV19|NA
CASSILTGTHEQFF
TGTGCCAGTAGTATTCTGACTGGGACACATGAGCAGTTCTTC